These 20 T cell receptor beta chains were all obtained from the same sample, sequenced in a study of cytomegalovirus exposure and HLA in healthy donors. In the PCR, 60 Vbeta and 13 Jbeta primers were used. Sequenced by immunoSEQ multiplex PCR; TCRdb stores in-frame clones only, minus some. In the table there are approximately 130,000 clones, around 70% of which are singletons. Sequences were obtained from PBMCs. The receptors originated from a man younger than 40 in good health and CMV-seronegative.

In this sample, this clone turned up once. The rearrangement joins TRBV5-6 to TRBJ2-1, with 14 positions matching TRBD2. Germline-derived CDR1 and CDR2 are SGHDT and YYEEEE. Unmatched junction bases numbered 1, after V lost 2 bases and J lost 0 bases. This CDR3 region has 17 residues. The CDR3 spells CASSFGTSGSSYNEQFF. CDR3 in DNA: TGTGCCAGCAGCTTTGGGACTAGCGGGAGCTCCTACAATGAGCAGTTCTTC.

This chain uses TRBV19 with TRBJ2-3, with 10 positions matching TRBD2. V lost 6 bases to trimming and J lost 3 bases; unmatched junction nucleotides: 27. The CDR3 spans 22 residues. The germline gives CDR1 LNHDA, CDR2 SQIVND (reference sequence). The CDR3 loop is CASSLRGTSGVSVGLLTDTQYF. The CDR3 nucleotides read TGTGCCAGTAGCCTCCGTGGTACTAGCGGGGTGTCGGTCGGGTTGCTGACAGATACGCAGTATTTT.

The chain joins TRBV5-6 to TRBJ1-1; D call uncertain. Germline loops: CDR1 SGHDT, CDR2 YYEEEE. The CDR3 has 14 amino acids. Trimming took off 8 bases at V and 1 base at J, with 15 bases between the two ends. The CDR3 DNA reads TGTGCCAGTAGCCCGGGGTGGGCGAACACTGAAGCTTTCTTT. It encodes CASSPGWANTEAFF. Using reference TRBV5-6 and TRBJ1-1 for the parts outside the CDR3, the full variable domain is DAGVTQSPTHLIKTRGQQVTLRCSPKSGHDTVSWYQQALGQGPQFIFQYYEEEERQRGNFPDRFSGHQFPNYSSELNVNALLLGDSALYLCASSPGWANTEAFFGQGTRLTVV.

This clone has just a few counts. This rearrangement joins TRBV21-1 to TRBJ2-5; TRBD1 is taken as the D call from the table, unchecked against the DNA. TRBV21-1 is a listed pseudogene. The CDR3 contains 16 residues. The CDR3 reads CASSKVTVKVKETQYF. For the CDR3, the DNA is TGTGCCAGCAGCAAAGTTACAGTCAAAGTTAAAGAGACCCAGTACTTC.

The chain has TRBV19 and TRBJ1-2; 7 bases match TRBD1. J lost 2 bases, V lost 6 bases, and 6 bases had no gene match. CDR3 size: 14 residues. The germline CDR1 and CDR2 sequences are LNHDA and SQIVND (reference sequence). The CDR3 nucleotides read TGTGCCAGTAGCCCTACGACAGGGAACTATGGCTACACCTTC. Protein product: CASSPTTGNYGYTF.

This sequence joins TRBV9 and TRBJ2-7; a possible D gene is TRBD1 (7 bases). Germline V gene data show CDR1 as SGDLS and CDR2 as YYNGEE. Trimming stripped 4 bases from V and 6 bases from J, with 17 bases between. The length of the CDR3 is 14 residues. CDR3 loop: CASSIGGQGGEQYF. CDR3 nucleotide sequence: TGTGCCAGCAGCATAGGAGGCCAGGGGGGCGAGCAGTACTTC. Drawing the rest from reference TRBV9 and TRBJ2-7, the complete variable domain is DSGVTQTPKHLITATGQRVTLRCSPRSGDLSVYWYQQSLDQGLQFLIQYYNGEERAKGNILERFSAQQFPDLHSELNLSSLELGDSALYFCASSIGGQGGEQYFGPGTRLTVT.

Concerning this clone: The junction and the germline gene differ at one end; a read error may be behind it. The rearrangement uses TRBV5-4 and TRBJ2-2; 11 bases are a match to TRBD2. This CDR3 contains 15 residues. Per germline, CDR1 SGHNT and CDR2 YYREEE (reference sequence). The CDR3 loop is CASSSSGGPLGKLFF. CDR3 nucleotides: TGTGCCAGCAGCTCTAGCGGGGGGCCACTCGGGAAGCTGTTTTTT.

The CDR3 reads CASSYRDTYYEQYF. Here the CDR3 DNA reads TGTGCCAGCAGTTACAGGGACACGTACTACGAGCAGTACTTC. The V gene is TRBV6-5, the J gene TRBJ2-7, with a tentative D call TRBD1 (6 bases). V dropped 2 bases and J dropped 3 bases, with 11 bases sitting between them. The germline gives CDR1 MNHEY, CDR2 SVGAGI. The CDR3 is made up of 14 amino acids.

The chain carries TRBV28 and TRBJ1-3; D is perhaps TRBD1 (6 bases). The CDR3 covers 18 residues. The V end lost 6 bases, the J end lost 2 bases, and 23 bases lay between the germline ends. Germline V CDR1 and CDR2: MDHEN, SYDVKM. As DNA, the CDR3 is TGTGCCAGCAGCCCAGTAGAACAGGGCGGCCGTGCTGGAAACACCATATATTTT. Protein: CASSPVEQGGRAGNTIYF.

The chain employs TRBV18 and TRBJ2-5; TRBD2 might be the D (7 bases). The CDR3 is made up of 14 amino acids. The germline V gene encodes CDR1 KGHSH and CDR2 LQKENI. The V and J ends lost 4 bases and 3 bases respectively, with 12 bases between them. The CDR3: CASSREGGKETQYF. The CDR3 coding sequence is TGTGCCAGCTCACGCGAGGGGGGGAAAGAGACCCAGTACTTC.

V and J are TRBV7-2 and TRBJ2-5, with TRBD2 matching over 12 bases. CDR3 size: 15 residues. CDR1 and CDR2 (germline): SGHTA, FQGNSA. V lost 5 bases and J lost 2; bases outside the gene matches: 3. Here the CDR3 reads CASSRGLAGQETQYF. The CDR3, as DNA: TGTGCCAGCAGCCGAGGACTAGCGGGACAAGAGACCCAGTACTTC.

The J gene is TRBJ2-7, the V gene TRBV2; 8 bases agree with TRBD1. Trimming at V came to 4 bases and at J to 9 bases, leaving 5 bases not matched to a gene. Germline values: CDR1 SNHLY, CDR2 FYNNEI. CDR3 size: 12 residues. This CDR3 is CASSAAGGGQYF. DNA of the CDR3: TGTGCCAGCAGTGCCGCAGGGGGCGGGCAGTACTTC.

The chain is built from TRBV4-2 and TRBJ2-7, with a weak D call TRBD2 (6 bases). There are 17 residues in the CDR3. From germline, CDR1 is LGHNA and CDR2 YNFKEQ. Deletions cut 3 bases from V and 3 bases from J, with 21 bases between. The CDR3 DNA follows: TGTGCCAGCAGCCAGGTCGGGAGCGGGCGAATAAACTACGAGCAGTACTTC. Translating it yields CASSQVGSGRINYEQYF.

This clone has just a few counts. This chain joins TRBV13 and TRBJ1-1, with D possibly matching TRBD1 (5 bases). V lost 2 bases, J lost 0 bases, and 10 bases lay in between. The CDR3 loop spans 15 amino acids. CDR1 and CDR2 (germline): PRHDT, FYEKMQ (reference sequence). CDR3: CASSLRGSVNTEAFF. Here the CDR3 DNA reads TGTGCCAGCAGCTTAAGGGGATCGGTGAACACTGAAGCTTTCTTT. Combining the CDR3 with reference TRBV13 and TRBJ1-1 gives the whole variable domain AAGVIQSPRHLIKEKRETATLKCYPIPRHDTVYWYQQGPGQDPQFLISFYEKMQSDKGSIPDRFSAQQFSDYHSELNMSSLELGDSALYFCASSLRGSVNTEAFFGQGTRLTVV.

The rearrangement joins TRBV4-1 to TRBJ2-5; a possible D gene is TRBD2 (6 bases). The CDR3 is 14 residues long. CDR1 MGHRA and CDR2 YSYEKL come from the germline V gene. V was trimmed by 1 base and J by 5 bases, leaving 11 bases between them. CDR3 in DNA: TGCGCCAGCAGCCAAGGGGGCAGCGGGGAGACCCAGTACTTC. Translating it yields CASSQGGSGETQYF.

V gene TRBV28 combines with J gene TRBJ1-6; 7 nucleotides line up with TRBD1. CDR3 length equals 14 residues. Germline V lookup: CDR1 MDHEN, CDR2 SYDVKM. Unmatched junction bases numbered 18, after V lost 11 bases and J lost 14 bases. CDR3 region: CAARGTNRAFTLHF. CDR3 in DNA: TGTGCCGCCAGGGGGACGAACCGAGCCTTCACCCTCCACTTT.

CDR3 coding DNA: TGTGCCATCAGTGAGGGAAGGGGGGGACGCAATCAGCCCCAGCATTTT. Translating gives CAISEGRGGRNQPQHF. The V and J genes are TRBV10-3 and TRBJ1-5; D may be TRBD1 (6 bases). Germline-derived CDR1 and CDR2 are ENHRY and SYGVKD. CDR3 size: 16 residues. V was pared by 2 bases and J by 2 bases, with 13 bases between.

The CDR3 coding sequence is TGCGCCAGCAGCTTGCTAGCCGGGGGGCCTGAAGCTTTCTTT. It encodes CASSLLAGGPEAFF. V is TRBV5-1 and J is TRBJ1-1; D possibly corresponds to TRBD1 (6 bases). This CDR3 is built from 14 residues. CDR1 and CDR2 (germline): SGHRS, YFSETQ. V was pared by 1 base and J by 6 bases, with 13 bases between. The entire variable domain, with the rest obtained from reference TRBV5-1 and TRBJ1-1, is as follows: KAGVTQTPRYLIKTRGQQVTLSCSPISGHRSVSWYQQTPGQGLQFLFEYFSETQRNKGNFPGRFSGRQFSNSRSEMNVSTLELGDSALYLCASSLLAGGPEAFFGQGTRLTVV.

The genes are TRBV28 and TRBJ2-4; 7 bases map to TRBD2. The CDR3 loop spans 13 amino acids. The trim removed 8 bases at V and 7 bases at J, leaving 8 bases unmatched. Germline assignment: CDR1 MDHEN and CDR2 SYDVKM. Here the CDR3 DNA reads TGTGCCAGCCATCCGAGGGAGGGGAACATTCAGTACTTC. Translated, it gives CASHPREGNIQYF.

This clone was observed a single time. The chain couples TRBV10-1 to TRBJ2-7; 13 bases line up with TRBD2. The CDR3 extends over 19 amino acids. V was pared by 4 bases and J by 3 bases, with 15 bases of the junction left unmatched. CDR1 and CDR2 from the germline V gene are WNHNN and SYGVQD (reference sequence). CDR3 DNA: TGCGCCAGCAGTGTAGGACTAGCGGGAGTCAAGGGGACAATCTACGAGCAGTACTTC. Residues: CASSVGLAGVKGTIYEQYF.